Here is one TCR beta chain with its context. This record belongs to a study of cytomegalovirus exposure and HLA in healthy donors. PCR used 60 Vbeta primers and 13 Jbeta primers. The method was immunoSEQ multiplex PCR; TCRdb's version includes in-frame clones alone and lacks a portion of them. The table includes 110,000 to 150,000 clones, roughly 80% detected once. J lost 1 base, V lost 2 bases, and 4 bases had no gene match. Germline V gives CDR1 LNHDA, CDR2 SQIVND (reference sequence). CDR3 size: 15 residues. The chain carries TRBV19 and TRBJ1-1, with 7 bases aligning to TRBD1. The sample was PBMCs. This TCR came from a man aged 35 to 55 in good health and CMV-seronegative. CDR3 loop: CASSIRNRGNTEAFF. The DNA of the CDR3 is TGTGCCAGTAGTATAAGAAACAGGGGGAACACTGAAGCTTTCTTT.